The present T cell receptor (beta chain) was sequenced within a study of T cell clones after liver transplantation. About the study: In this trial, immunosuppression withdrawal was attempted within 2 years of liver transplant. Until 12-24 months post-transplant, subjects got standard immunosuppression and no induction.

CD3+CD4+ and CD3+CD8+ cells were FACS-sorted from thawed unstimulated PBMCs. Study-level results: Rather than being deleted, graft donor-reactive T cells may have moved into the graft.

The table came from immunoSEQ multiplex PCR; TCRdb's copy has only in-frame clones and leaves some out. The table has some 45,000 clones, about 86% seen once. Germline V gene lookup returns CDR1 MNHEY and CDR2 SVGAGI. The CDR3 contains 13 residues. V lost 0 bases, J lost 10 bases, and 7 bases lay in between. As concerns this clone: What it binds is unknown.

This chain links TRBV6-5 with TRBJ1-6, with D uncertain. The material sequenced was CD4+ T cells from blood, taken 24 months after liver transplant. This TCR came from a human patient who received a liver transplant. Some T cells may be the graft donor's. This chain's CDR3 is CASSYSGQSPLHF. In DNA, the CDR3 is TGTGCCAGCAGTTACTCGGGTCAATCACCCCTCCACTTT.